This T cell receptor beta chain was retrieved from a study of cytomegalovirus exposure and HLA in healthy donors. The PCR used 60 Vbeta and 13 Jbeta primers. Only in-frame clones appear in the TCRdb table, and some are missing; sequencing was by immunoSEQ multiplex PCR. The sample holds 150,000 to 200,000 clones, roughly four fifths seen once. CDR1 is GTSNPN, CDR2 SVGIG, per germline (reference sequence). The CDR3 runs to 15 residues. Trimming cost V 1 base and J 4 bases, with 16 bases left between them. J is TRBJ1-2 and V is TRBV30, with D hard to call. Material: PBMCs. The receptor comes from a woman in her thirties or forties in good health and CMV-seronegative. CDR3 in amino acids: CAWSGQSGGAYGYTF. CDR3 bases: TGTGCCTGGAGTGGCCAAAGTGGCGGAGCCTATGGCTACACCTTC.